This T cell receptor beta chain was recorded in a study of shared clonotypes between healthy human individuals. Overall study context: Aged between 18 and 49, the donors were a couple of women and three men.

Sequenced by immunoSEQ multiplex PCR; TCRdb stores in-frame clones only, minus some. The sample records hundreds of thousands of clones, 92% being singletons. Naivety among CD8 cells was defined by CD45RO negativity and positive CCR7 selection, thereby excluding terminally differentiated effector memory CD45RA+ cells. The CDR3 has 15 amino acids. The germline V gene has CDR1 MNHEY and CDR2 SMNVEV (reference sequence). Losses at the gene ends were 6 bases for V and 4 bases for J; bases not matched to a gene: 9. The clonotype comes from a man under 40 in good health. The V call is TRBV27, the J call TRBJ2-3; 8 nucleotides agree with TRBD2. Specimen: naive CD8+ T cells sorted from blood. CDR3 in amino acids: CASSILAGAPDTQYF. CDR3 DNA: TGTGCCAGCAGCATCCTAGCGGGCGCACCAGATACGCAGTATTTT.